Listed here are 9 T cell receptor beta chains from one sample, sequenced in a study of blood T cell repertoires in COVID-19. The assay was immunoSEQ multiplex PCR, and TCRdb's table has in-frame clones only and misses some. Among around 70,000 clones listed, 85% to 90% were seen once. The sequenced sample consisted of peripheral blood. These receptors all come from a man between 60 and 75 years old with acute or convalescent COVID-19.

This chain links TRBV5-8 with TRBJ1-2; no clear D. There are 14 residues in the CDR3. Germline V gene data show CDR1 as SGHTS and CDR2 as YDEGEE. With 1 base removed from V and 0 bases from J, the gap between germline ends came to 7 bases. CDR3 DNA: TGTGCCAGCAGCTTGAGGCGGACTAACTATGGCTACACCTTC. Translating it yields CASSLRRTNYGYTF.

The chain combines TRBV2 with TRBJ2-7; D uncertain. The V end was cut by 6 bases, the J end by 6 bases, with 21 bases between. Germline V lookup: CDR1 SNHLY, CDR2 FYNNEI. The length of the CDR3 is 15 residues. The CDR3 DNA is TGTGCCAGCAGCGGAGCGACGGTGGGTGTATCCGAGCAGTACTTC. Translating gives CASSGATVGVSEQYF.

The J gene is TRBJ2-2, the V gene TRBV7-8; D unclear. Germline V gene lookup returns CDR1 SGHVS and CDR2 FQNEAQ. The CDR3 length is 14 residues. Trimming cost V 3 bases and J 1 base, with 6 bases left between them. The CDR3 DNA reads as TGTGCCAGCAGCTTCCGGTGGAACACCGGGGAGCTGTTTTTT. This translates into CASSFRWNTGELFF.

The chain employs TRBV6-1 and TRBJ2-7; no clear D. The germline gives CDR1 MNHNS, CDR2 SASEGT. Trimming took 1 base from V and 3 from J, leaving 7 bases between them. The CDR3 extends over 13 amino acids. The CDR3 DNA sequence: TGTGCCAGCAGTGAAGTACAAGACTACGAGCAGTACTTC. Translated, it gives CASSEVQDYEQYF.

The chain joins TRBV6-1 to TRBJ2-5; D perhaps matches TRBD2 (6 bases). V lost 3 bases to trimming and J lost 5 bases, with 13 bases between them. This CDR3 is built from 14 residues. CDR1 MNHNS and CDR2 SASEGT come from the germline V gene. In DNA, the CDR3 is TGTGCCAGCAGTGACGCGGGGCAAGGGGAGACCCAGTACTTC. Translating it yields CASSDAGQGETQYF.

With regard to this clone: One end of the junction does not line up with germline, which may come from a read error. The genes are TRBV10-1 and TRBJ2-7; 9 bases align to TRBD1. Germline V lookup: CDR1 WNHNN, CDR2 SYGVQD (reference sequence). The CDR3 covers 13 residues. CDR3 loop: CARSGQGFYEQYF. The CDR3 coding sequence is TGCGCCCGCAGTGGACAGGGGTTCTACGAGCAGTACTTC.

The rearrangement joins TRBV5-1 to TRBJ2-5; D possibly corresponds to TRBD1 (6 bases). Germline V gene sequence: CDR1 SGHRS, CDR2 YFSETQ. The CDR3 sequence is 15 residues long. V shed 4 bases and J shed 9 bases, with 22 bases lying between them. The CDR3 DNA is TGCGCCAGCAGCCCATCCTCGACAGGCGGTTGGGCCCAGTACTTC. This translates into CASSPSSTGGWAQYF.

The CDR3 here is CASSELYSTDTQYF. CDR3 nucleotides: TGTGCCAGCAGTGAGCTCTATAGCACAGATACGCAGTATTTT. The genes are TRBV6-4 and TRBJ2-3; D unclear. This CDR3 spans 14 amino acids. Germline CDR1 is MRHNA and CDR2 is SNTAGT. Between the trimmed V and J ends, which lost 3 bases and 0 bases, there was a span of 7 bases.

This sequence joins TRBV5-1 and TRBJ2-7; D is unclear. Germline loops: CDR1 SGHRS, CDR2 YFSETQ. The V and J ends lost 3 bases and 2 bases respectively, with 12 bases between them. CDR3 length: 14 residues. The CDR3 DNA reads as TGCGCCAGCAGCTACTCCGACACGGCCTACGAGCAGTACTTC. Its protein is CASSYSDTAYEQYF. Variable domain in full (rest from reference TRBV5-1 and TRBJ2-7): KAGVTQTPRYLIKTRGQQVTLSCSPISGHRSVSWYQQTPGQGLQFLFEYFSETQRNKGNFPGRFSGRQFSNSRSEMNVSTLELGDSALYLCASSYSDTAYEQYFGPGTRLTVT.